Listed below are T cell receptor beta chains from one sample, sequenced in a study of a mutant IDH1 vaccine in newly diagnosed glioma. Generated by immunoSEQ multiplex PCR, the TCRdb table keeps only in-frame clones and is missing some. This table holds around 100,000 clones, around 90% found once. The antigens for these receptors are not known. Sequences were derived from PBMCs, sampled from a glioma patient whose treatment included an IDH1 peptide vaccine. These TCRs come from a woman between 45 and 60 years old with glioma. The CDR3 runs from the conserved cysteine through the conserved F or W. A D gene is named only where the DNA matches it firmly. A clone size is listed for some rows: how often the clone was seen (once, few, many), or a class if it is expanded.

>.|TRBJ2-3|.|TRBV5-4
TGTGCCAGCAGGTTTTTTGGGGATACGCAGTATTTT
CASRFFGDTQYF
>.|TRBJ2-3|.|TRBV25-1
TGTGCCAGCAGGGAAGTTAGCGGATCCACAGATACGCAGTATTTT
CASREVSGSTDTQYF
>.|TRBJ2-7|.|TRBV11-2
TGTGCCAGCAGCTTCGCAGGGGACGAGCAGTACTTC
CASSFAGDEQYF
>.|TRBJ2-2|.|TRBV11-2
TGTGCCAGCAGCTTAAACACAGGGTCGGCCGGGGAGCTGTTTTTT
CASSLNTGSAGELFF
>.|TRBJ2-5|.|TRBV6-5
TGTGCCAGTGCCCCCTTCCAAGAGACCCAGTACTTC
CASAPFQETQYF
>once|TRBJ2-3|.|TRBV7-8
TGTGCCAGCAGCTTAGTACAGCAGACAGATACGCAGTATTTT
CASSLVQQTDTQYF
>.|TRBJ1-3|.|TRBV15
TGTGCCACCACTACAGGGAGCTCTGGAAACACCATATATTTT
CATTTGSSGNTIYF
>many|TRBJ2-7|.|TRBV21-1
TGTGCCAGCAGCAAAGGGTCTGGGACACCCCTCAGGGGGCAGTACTTC
CASSKGSGTPLRGQYF
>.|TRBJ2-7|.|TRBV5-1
TGCGCCAGCAGCTTGGCCCGGGCCGGCTTTTACGAGCAGTACTTC
CASSLARAGFYEQYF
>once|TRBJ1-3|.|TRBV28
TGTGCCAGCAGTTTAGTTAAGGACACCATATATTTT
CASSLVKDTIYF